A single sample gave rise to the 3 T cell receptor beta chains below, sequenced in a study of patients and donors after allogeneic stem cell transplantation. MiXCR, applied by TCRdb to the RT-PCR reads, yields one record per CDR3 protein. The sample consists of approximately 200,000 distinct CDR3 sequences, less than 45% of them appearing once. The material sequenced was blood, either unsorted or a sorted T cell fraction (not recorded which). Receptor source: a human donor who was either an allogeneic HSCT recipient or a stem cell or donor lymphocyte infusion donor (not recorded which). It is not recorded whose cells these are; they may come from a transplant donor.

This CDR3 is CASYGQETQYF. DNA for the CDR3: TGTGCCAGCTACGGGCAAGAGACCCAGTACTTC. The gene calls are TRBV25-1 and TRBJ2-5; D remains ambiguous. The CDR3 is 11 residues long. Trimming removed 8 bases at V and 2 bases at J, with 6 bases between. Germline V gene sequence: CDR1 MGHDK, CDR2 SYGVNS.

V gene TRBV20-1 combines with J gene TRBJ1-5, with a weak D call TRBD1 (5 bases). Germline V gene lookup returns CDR1 DFQATT and CDR2 SNEGSKA (reference sequence). V gave up 0 bases and J gave up 7 bases, with 13 bases separating them. The CDR3 has 14 residues. The CDR3, as DNA: TGCAGTGCTAGAGATGGGGCCACTGCGCAGCCCCAGCATTTT. Translating gives CSARDGATAQPQHF.

This clonotype has more than one count but fewer than ten. The chain joins TRBV12-3 or TRBV12-4 to TRBJ2-3, with 12 bases identical to TRBD2. The CDR3 is 17 amino acids. V gave up 4 bases and J gave up 4 bases; unmatched junction bases: 9. The CDR3 here is CASSSPSGRASADTQYF. The CDR3 DNA reads TGTGCCAGCAGTTCCCCTAGCGGGAGGGCCTCTGCAGATACGCAGTATTTT.